Following are 20 T cell receptor beta chains from one sample sequenced in a study of T cells in Graves' hyperthyroidism and ophthalmopathy. Amplified TCR beta CDR3 regions derived from RNA transcripts. In the first-round RT-PCR of the TCR CDR3, the HTBI primer set was used. In TCRdb, the multiplex PCR reads were re-called with MiXCR into one record per CDR3 protein. The table lists about 500,000 distinct CDR3 sequences, roughly 14% of them singletons. The sample consisted of blood. All receptors derive from a woman between 18 and 29 years old with Graves' hyperthyroidism.

The CDR3 coding sequence is TGTGCCAGCAGTTCGCCAGCGGGAGGGCCGACAGGCTACGAGCAGTACTTC. This encodes CASSSPAGGPTGYEQYF. The chain employs TRBV27 and TRBJ2-7, with 10 bases identical to TRBD2. The CDR3 contains 17 residues. Trimming removed 4 bases from V and 3 bases from J; junction bases left unmatched: 12. Germline CDR1 reads MNHEY; CDR2 reads SMNVEV (reference sequence).

This clonotype came up many times. The chain employs TRBV5-8 and TRBJ2-5, with TRBD2 matching 9 bases. J was trimmed by 0 bases and V by 1 base; bases with no gene match: 4. Germline V gene sequence: CDR1 SGHTS, CDR2 YDEGEE. The CDR3 is made up of 16 amino acids. As DNA, the CDR3 is TGTGCCAGCAGCTTGATAGGCGGGAGGGACCAAGAGACCCAGTACTTC. Residues: CASSLIGGRDQETQYF.

This clonotype was counted at least ten times. The chain links TRBV12-3 or TRBV12-4 to TRBJ2-3, with no clear D. Trimming took off 6 bases at V and 1 base at J, with 5 bases between the two ends. This CDR3 is 12 amino acids long. CDR3 residues: CASRRRTDTQYF. The CDR3 DNA reads as TGTGCCAGCAGGCGGCGCACAGATACGCAGTATTTT.

Comments on this clonotype: A read error may explain this, as a much larger clone is one base away. The J gene is TRBJ2-5, the V gene TRBV10-3; D possibly corresponds to TRBD2 (6 bases). From germline, CDR1 is ENHRY and CDR2 SYGVKD. The CDR3 totals 15 residues. DNA of the CDR3: TGTGCCATCAGTGCCGGGACTCCCGGCGGAGAGACCCAGTGCTTC. Residues: CAISAGTPGGETQCF.

This clonotype was observed many times. The chain joins TRBV7-7 to TRBJ2-2; D remains ambiguous. The CDR3 is 14 amino acids. CDR1 and CDR2 from the germline V gene are SSHAT and FNYEAQ (reference sequence). Trimming took off 5 bases at V and 0 bases at J, with 7 bases between the two ends. The CDR3 nucleotides are TGTGCCAGCAGCCTATCCCCGAACACCGGGGAGCTGTTTTTT. Its protein product is CASSLSPNTGELFF.

This clonotype was seen ten or more times. The genes are TRBV6-6 and TRBJ2-1; D not resolved. CDR1 is MNHNY and CDR2 is SVGAGI in the germline V gene (reference sequence). This CDR3 comprises 14 residues. The V end lost 0 bases, the J end lost 6 bases, and 9 bases lay between the germline ends. As DNA, the CDR3 is TGTGCCAGCAGTTACTCGCAGGCAAGCAATGAGCAGTTCTTC. Translation gives CASSYSQASNEQFF.

Only a few counts were recorded for this clonotype. This sequence joins TRBV7-9 and TRBJ1-2; D is uncertain. This CDR3 has 13 residues. V was pared by 7 bases and J by 4 bases, with 13 bases between. CDR1 and CDR2 (germline): SEHNR, FQNEAQ (reference sequence). The CDR3 loop reads CASNPGEGYGYTF. The CDR3 coding sequence is TGTGCCAGCAACCCCGGGGAGGGCTATGGCTACACCTTC.

This clonotype was counted many times. This chain joins TRBV6-2 or TRBV6-3 and TRBJ1-2; D is ambiguous. The CDR3 is 13 amino acids. Germline CDR1 and CDR2: MNHEY and SVGEGT. Trimming shortened V by 2 bases and J by 8 bases, and 12 bases separated the two germline ends. CDR3 amino acids: CASSYEAPRGYTF. CDR3 sequence (DNA): TGTGCCAGCAGTTACGAGGCCCCCCGAGGCTACACCTTC.

The table lists this clonotype with many counts. The chain links TRBV6-6 to TRBJ2-1, with D perhaps assigned TRBD1 or TRBD2 (6 bases each). Trimming removed 2 bases from V and 10 bases from J, with 21 bases in between. Per the germline V gene, CDR1 is MNHNY and CDR2 is SVGAGI (reference sequence). The CDR3 covers 16 residues. The CDR3 sequence: CASSYPAWGAQAEQFF. As DNA, the CDR3 is TGTGCCAGCAGTTACCCGGCCTGGGGGGCCCAGGCGGAGCAGTTCTTC.

This clonotype was seen a handful of times. V gene TRBV7-2 combines with J gene TRBJ1-5; D might be TRBD1 (6 bases). The V end lost 6 bases, the J end lost 4 bases, and 16 bases lay between the germline ends. The CDR3 is 15 amino acids. From germline, CDR1 is SGHTA and CDR2 FQGNSA. The CDR3 spells CASRPGAPGNQPQHF. The CDR3 DNA follows: TGTGCCAGCAGGCCGGGGGCCCCCGGAAATCAGCCCCAGCATTTT. Together with reference TRBV7-2 and TRBJ1-5, the CDR3 gives the full variable domain: GAGVSQSPSNKVTEKGKDVELRCDPISGHTALYWYRQSLGQGLEFLIYFQGNSAPDKSGLPSDRFSAERTGGSVSTLTIQRTQQEDSAVYLCASRPGAPGNQPQHFGDGTRLSIL.

A few counts support this clonotype. The chain joins TRBV7-3 to TRBJ2-3, with TRBD2 as a possible D gene (5 bases). V gave up 9 bases and J gave up 8 bases, with 18 bases separating them. Per germline, CDR1 SGHTA and CDR2 FQGTGA. This CDR3 has 13 residues. The CDR3 region is CASSLADGGTQYF. The CDR3, as DNA: TGTGCCAGTTCACTGGCGGATGGAGGTACGCAGTATTTT.

J is TRBJ2-1 and V is TRBV7-2; 13 nucleotides agree with TRBD2. The CDR3 is 16 amino acids. CDR1 SGHTA and CDR2 FQGNSA come from the germline V gene. J gave up 4 bases and V 5 bases, and 5 bases lay outside the gene matches. CDR3 residues: CASSPGTSGTYNEQFF. The CDR3 DNA reads TGTGCCAGCAGCCCCGGGACTAGCGGGACGTACAATGAGCAGTTCTTC. Full variable domain (rest looked up from reference TRBV7-2 and TRBJ2-1): GAGVSQSPSNKVTEKGKDVELRCDPISGHTALYWYRQSLGQGLEFLIYFQGNSAPDKSGLPSDRFSAERTGGSVSTLTIQRTQQEDSAVYLCASSPGTSGTYNEQFFGPGTRLTVL.

This clonotype appeared many times. CDR3 sequence: CASSFRLAGDTGELFF. Here the CDR3 DNA reads TGTGCCAGCAGCTTTAGACTAGCGGGAGACACCGGGGAGCTGTTTTTT. The genes are TRBV11-2 and TRBJ2-2; 12 bases line up with TRBD2. This CDR3 has 16 amino acids. The V gene's germline CDR1 is SGHAT and CDR2 FQNNGV. Trimming removed 3 bases from V and 3 bases from J; junction bases left unmatched: 2.

This clonotype was found many times. The J gene is TRBJ1-1, the V gene TRBV10-3; 11 bases fit TRBD1. CDR3 size: 18 residues. Unmatched junction bases numbered 6, after V lost 0 bases and J lost 0 bases. The germline gives CDR1 ENHRY, CDR2 SYGVKD. In DNA form, the CDR3 reads TGTGCCATCAGTGAGTCCGGGACAGGGGGAAAGATGAACACTGAAGCTTTCTTT. Translated: CAISESGTGGKMNTEAFF.

As regards this clonotype: The germline gene is not matched at one end of the junction; a read error may be the cause. V gene TRBV18 combines with J gene TRBJ1-1, with D possibly TRBD1 on 6 matching bases. There are 13 residues in the CDR3. Germline V lookup: CDR1 KGHSH, CDR2 LQKENI. The CDR3 loop is CASSPRGDTEAYF. CDR3 DNA: TGTGCCAGCTCACCACGGGGGGACACTGAAGCTTACTTT.

This clonotype has ten or more counts. The chain joins TRBV3-1 to TRBJ1-2; tentatively, D is TRBD1 (5 bases). The CDR3 has 13 amino acids. With 0 bases removed from V and 7 bases from J, the gap between germline ends came to 9 bases. In germline, CDR1 is LGHDT, CDR2 YNNKEL (reference sequence). Here the CDR3 DNA reads TGTGCCAGCAGCCAAGACAGGGTCGGTGGCTACACCTTC. Its translation: CASSQDRVGGYTF.

The rearrangement links TRBV6-2 or TRBV6-3 to TRBJ1-2; 11 nucleotides agree with TRBD1. Losses at the gene ends were 6 bases for V and 6 bases for J; bases not matched to a gene: 9. CDR3 length equals 15 residues. Germline values: CDR1 MNHEY, CDR2 SVGEGT. CDR3 in DNA: TGTGCCAGCAGACAGGACAGGGGGCTCGTGAATGGCTACACCTTC. It encodes CASRQDRGLVNGYTF.

In its sample, this clonotype was seen many times. The chain has TRBV18 and TRBJ2-3, with TRBD2 as a possible D gene (6 bases). V dropped 0 bases and J dropped 4 bases, with 8 bases sitting between them. The CDR3 has 14 amino acids. The germline V gene encodes CDR1 KGHSH and CDR2 LQKENI. CDR3 DNA: TGTGCCAGCTCACCACCCACGGGAGCAGATACGCAGTATTTT. Translated, it gives CASSPPTGADTQYF. Together with reference TRBV18 and TRBJ2-3, the CDR3 gives the full variable domain: NAGVMQNPRHLVRRRGQEARLRCSPMKGHSHVYWYRQLPEEGLKFMVYLQKENIIDESGMPKERFSAEFPKEGPSILRIQQVVRGDSAAYFCASSPPTGADTQYFGPGTRLTVL.

This clonotype was found many times. The genes are TRBV28 and TRBJ1-6, with D hard to call. Trimming shortened V by 6 bases and J by 0 bases, and 9 bases separated the two germline ends. CDR1 and CDR2 from the germline V gene are MDHEN and SYDVKM. The CDR3 sequence is 15 residues long. In DNA form, the CDR3 reads TGTGCCAGCAGGACAAGGAGCTCCTATAATTCACCCCTCCACTTT. Its translation: CASRTRSSYNSPLHF.

Many counts were recorded for this clonotype. The J gene is TRBJ2-3, the V gene TRBV7-2; TRBD2 might be the D (5 bases). V was shortened by 4 bases and J by 6 bases, with 23 bases between the two germline ends. This CDR3 spans 17 amino acids. The germline V gene has CDR1 SGHTA and CDR2 FQGNSA. As DNA, the CDR3 is TGTGCCAGCAGCTCATCCTTACAGACCCTAGCAAAGGATACGCAGTATTTT. It yields the protein CASSSSLQTLAKDTQYF.